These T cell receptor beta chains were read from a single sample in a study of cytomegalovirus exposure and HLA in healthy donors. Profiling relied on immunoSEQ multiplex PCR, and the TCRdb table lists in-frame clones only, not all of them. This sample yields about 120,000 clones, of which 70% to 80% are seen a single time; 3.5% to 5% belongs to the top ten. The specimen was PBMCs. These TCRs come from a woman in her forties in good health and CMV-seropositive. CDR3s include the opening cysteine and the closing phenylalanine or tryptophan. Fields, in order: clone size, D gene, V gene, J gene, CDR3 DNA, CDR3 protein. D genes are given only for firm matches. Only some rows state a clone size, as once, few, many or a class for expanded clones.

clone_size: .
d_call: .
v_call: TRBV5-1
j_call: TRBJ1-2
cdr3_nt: TGCGCCAGCAGCCTCCAACAGGGTTGGACCTTC
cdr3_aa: CASSLQQGWTF

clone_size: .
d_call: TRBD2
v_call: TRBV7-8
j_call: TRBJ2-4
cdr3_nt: TGTGCCAGCAGCGTTCCGGGACTAGCGGTCTTC
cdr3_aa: CASSVPGLAVF

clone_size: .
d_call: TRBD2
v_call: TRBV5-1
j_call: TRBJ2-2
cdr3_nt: TGCGCCAGCAGCTCTACTAGCGGGAGAAGAACCGGGGAGCTGTTTTTT
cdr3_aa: CASSSTSGRRTGELFF

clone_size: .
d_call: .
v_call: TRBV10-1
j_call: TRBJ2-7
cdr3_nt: TGCGCCAGCAGTGGCGGGGACCCGGGAGTGTCGTCGCAGTACTTC
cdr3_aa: CASSGGDPGVSSQYF

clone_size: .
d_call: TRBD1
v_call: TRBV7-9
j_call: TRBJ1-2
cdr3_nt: TGTGCCAGCAGCTTAGCCAGGGGGGACTATGGCTACACCTTC
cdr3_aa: CASSLARGDYGYTF

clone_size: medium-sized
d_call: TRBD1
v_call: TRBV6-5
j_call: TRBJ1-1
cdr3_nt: TGTGCCAGCAGTTACTCGGGACAGTCGAACACTGAAGCTTTCTTT
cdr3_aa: CASSYSGQSNTEAFF

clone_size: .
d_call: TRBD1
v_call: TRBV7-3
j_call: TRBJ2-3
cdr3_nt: TGTGCCAGCAGCCCCCGGACAGGGGGAGATACGCAGTATTTT
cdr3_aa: CASSPRTGGDTQYF

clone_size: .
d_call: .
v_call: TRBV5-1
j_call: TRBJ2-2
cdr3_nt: TGCGCCAGCAGCTCGTCCACTAGAGCGAACACCGGGGAGCTGTTTTTT
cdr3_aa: CASSSSTRANTGELFF

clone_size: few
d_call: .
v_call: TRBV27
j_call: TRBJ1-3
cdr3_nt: TGTGCCAGCAGGACAGGTAGCTCTGGAAACACCATATATTTT
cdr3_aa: CASRTGSSGNTIYF

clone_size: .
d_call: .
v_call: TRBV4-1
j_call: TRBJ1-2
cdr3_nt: TGCGCTAGCAGCCAAGTTGATGGAGGCTATGGCTACACCTTC
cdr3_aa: CASSQVDGGYGYTF

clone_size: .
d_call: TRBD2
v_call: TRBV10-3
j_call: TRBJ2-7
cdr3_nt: TGTGCCATCAGTGAGCCCCAACTAGCGGACCGGGAATACGAGCAGTACTTC
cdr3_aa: CAISEPQLADREYEQYF

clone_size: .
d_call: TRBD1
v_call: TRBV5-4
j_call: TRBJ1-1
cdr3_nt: TGTGCCAGCAGCTTGCGGGACAGGGTATCGAAGGCTTTCTTT
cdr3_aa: CASSLRDRVSKAFF

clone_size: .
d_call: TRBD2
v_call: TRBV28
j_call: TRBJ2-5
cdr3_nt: TGTGCCGCTGGGCTAGCGGGAGGTCGGGAGACCCAGTACTTC
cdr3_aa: CAAGLAGGRETQYF

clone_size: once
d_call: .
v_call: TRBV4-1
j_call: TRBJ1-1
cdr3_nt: TGCGCCAGCAAGGGGGGGGGAAACACTGAAGCTTTCTTT
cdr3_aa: CASKGGGNTEAFF

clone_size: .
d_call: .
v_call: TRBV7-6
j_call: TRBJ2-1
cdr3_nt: TGTGCCAGCAGCCCCATGGGGGGAGCCACGTCCTACAATGAGCAGTTCTTC
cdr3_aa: CASSPMGGATSYNEQFF

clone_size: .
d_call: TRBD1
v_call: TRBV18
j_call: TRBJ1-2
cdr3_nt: TGTGCCAGCTCACCCTTGGACAGGGCGGCTGGCTACACCTTC
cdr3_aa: CASSPLDRAAGYTF

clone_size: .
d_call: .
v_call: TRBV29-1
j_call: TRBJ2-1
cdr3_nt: TGCAGCTCCCGGGACTTTGACAATGAGCAGTTCTTC
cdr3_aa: CSSRDFDNEQFF

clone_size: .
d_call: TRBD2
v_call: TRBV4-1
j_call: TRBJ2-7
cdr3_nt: TGCGCCAGCAGCCAAGAACCGAGCGGGATCGACGAGCAGTACTTC
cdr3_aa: CASSQEPSGIDEQYF

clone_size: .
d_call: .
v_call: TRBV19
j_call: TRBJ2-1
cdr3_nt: TGTGCCAGTAGTTCCACGCGGGGAAATGAGCAGTTCTTC
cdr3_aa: CASSSTRGNEQFF

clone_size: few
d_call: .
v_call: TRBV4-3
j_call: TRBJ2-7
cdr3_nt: TGCGCCAGCAGCCAAGATTTGGCAGGCGGAGGTTACGAGCAGTACTTC
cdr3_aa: CASSQDLAGGGYEQYF

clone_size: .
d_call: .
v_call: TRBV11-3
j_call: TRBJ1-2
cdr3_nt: TGTGCCAGCAGCTCCTTAGAGAACTATGGCTACACCTTC
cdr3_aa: CASSSLENYGYTF

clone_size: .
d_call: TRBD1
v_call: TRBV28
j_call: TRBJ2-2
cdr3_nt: TGTGCCAGCACAGGGGGACCGGGACAGGGGACCTACACCGGGGAGCTGTTTTTT
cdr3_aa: CASTGGPGQGTYTGELFF

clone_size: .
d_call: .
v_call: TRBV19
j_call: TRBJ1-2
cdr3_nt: TGTGCCAGTAGTACCCTCCTTGGGGCCTCCTATGGCTACACCTTC
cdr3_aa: CASSTLLGASYGYTF

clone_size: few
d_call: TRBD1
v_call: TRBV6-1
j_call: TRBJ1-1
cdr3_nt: TGTGCCAGCAGTGGGACAGGGGGCACTGAAGCTTTCTTT
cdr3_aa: CASSGTGGTEAFF

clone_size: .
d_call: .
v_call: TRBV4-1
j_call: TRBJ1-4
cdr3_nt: TGCGCCAGCAGCTACGAGGGAGAAAAACTGTTTTTT
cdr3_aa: CASSYEGEKLFF

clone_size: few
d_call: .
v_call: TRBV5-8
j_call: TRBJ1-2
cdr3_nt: TGTGCCAGCAGCTTGAGGGGTAATGGGGATGGCTACACCTTC
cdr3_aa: CASSLRGNGDGYTF

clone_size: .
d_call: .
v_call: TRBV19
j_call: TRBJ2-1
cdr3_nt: TGTGCCAGTAGTACCTCGGCGGGATACAATGAGCAGTTCTTC
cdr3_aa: CASSTSAGYNEQFF